A single sample gave rise to the 2 T cell receptor beta chains below, sequenced in a study of blood T cell repertoires in COVID-19. Profiled with immunoSEQ multiplex PCR; TCRdb holds only in-frame clones, not every one. The data show a few hundred thousand clones, nearly 90% seen once. Sample: PBMCs or T cells enriched from blood (not recorded which). The source is a woman in her thirties who had recovered from COVID-19.

This clone was counted once. This chain links TRBV3-1 (or the pseudogene TRBV3-2) with TRBJ2-5; TRBD2 matches at 9 bases. CDR1 and CDR2 from the germline V gene are LGHDT and YNNKEL (reference sequence). The V gene end was trimmed by 3 bases and the J gene end by 5 bases; junction bases not matched to a gene: 10. The CDR3 is 16 residues long. The CDR3, as DNA: TGTGCCAGCAGCCATTCGGCCCGTGCGGGGGGGGAGACCCAGTACTTC. It yields the protein CASSHSARAGGETQYF.

The J gene is TRBJ1-4, the V gene TRBV5-1; TRBD1 agrees at 9 bases. The CDR3 has 14 residues. CDR1 SGHRS and CDR2 YFSETQ come from the germline V gene. J gave up 8 bases and V 5 bases, and 7 bases lay outside the gene matches. The CDR3 bases are TGCGCCAGCAGACCCACAGGGGGCGAGGAAAAACTGTTTTTT. This gives the protein CASRPTGGEEKLFF.